These 20 T cell receptor beta chains were sequenced from one sample in a study of blood T cell repertoires in COVID-19. TCRdb's table, derived via immunoSEQ multiplex PCR, lists solely in-frame clones and lacks some. The repertoire holds a few hundred thousand clones, with roughly 88% as singletons. The sequenced sample consisted of peripheral blood. These TCRs come from a woman in her sixties or seventies with COVID-19, enrolled during active disease.

Written as DNA, the CDR3 is TGTGCCAGTAGACCGGGACATTTTAGCAATCAGCCCCAGCATTTT. It is translated as CASRPGHFSNQPQHF. The rearrangement uses TRBV19 and TRBJ1-5, with D perhaps matching TRBD1 (6 bases). Trimming shortened V by 6 bases and J by 0 bases, and 12 bases separated the two germline ends. The CDR3 totals 15 residues. CDR1 is LNHDA, CDR2 SQIVND, per germline (reference sequence). The full variable domain, its missing parts supplied by reference TRBV19 and TRBJ1-5, is DGGITQSPKYLFRKEGQNVTLSCEQNLNHDAMYWYRQDPGQGLRLIYYSQIVNDFQKGDIAEGYSVSREKKESFPLTVTSAQKNPTAFYLCASRPGHFSNQPQHFGDGTRLSIL.

The chain is built from TRBV5-1 and TRBJ2-1; the match to TRBD1 covers 10 bases. The CDR3 has 14 residues. Trimming took 6 bases from V and 14 from J; bases not matched to a gene: 14. Germline CDR1 is SGHRS and CDR2 is YFSETQ. In DNA, the CDR3 is TGCGCCAGCAAAACCGGGACAGGGGTTGGTTCGGAGTTCTTC. This translates into CASKTGTGVGSEFF.

The CDR3 reads CASRGASGTPEQYF. As DNA, the CDR3 is TGTGCCAGCAGGGGGGCTAGCGGGACCCCCGAGCAGTACTTC. V is TRBV28 and J is TRBJ2-7; 9 positions agree with TRBD2. CDR1 is MDHEN and CDR2 is SYDVKM in the germline V gene. With 6 bases clipped from V and 6 bases from J, the junction kept 9 bases outside the gene matches. The CDR3 extends over 14 amino acids.

The genes are TRBV2 and TRBJ1-3; TRBD1 might be the D (5 bases). With 3 bases removed from V and 2 bases from J, the gap between germline ends came to 11 bases. The CDR3 consists of 15 residues. The germline gives CDR1 SNHLY, CDR2 FYNNEI. The CDR3 sequence is CASSEVGRAGNTIYF. In DNA, the CDR3 is TGTGCCAGCAGTGAGGTTGGCAGGGCTGGAAACACCATATATTTT.

This chain joins TRBV27 and TRBJ1-1; D uncertain. V dropped 4 bases and J dropped 1 base, with 13 bases sitting between them. The CDR3 spans 15 residues. Germline V lookup: CDR1 MNHEY, CDR2 SMNVEV (reference sequence). As DNA, the CDR3 is TGTGCCAGCAGTTCCGCCGGGAAGGGGAACACTGAAGCTTTCTTT. Its protein is CASSSAGKGNTEAFF.

The chain links TRBV21-1 to TRBJ2-7; the D call of TRBD2 is as the table states it, not checked on the DNA. TRBV21-1 is an annotated pseudogene. The CDR3 is made up of 19 amino acids. CDR3 sequence reads: CASSKGVNLLAEGTYEQYF. The DNA for the CDR3 is TGTGCCAGCAGCAAAGGGGTTAACCTACTAGCGGAGGGAACCTACGAGCAGTACTTC.

This clone showed up just once. This rearrangement joins TRBV27 to TRBJ1-5; 8 bases are shared with TRBD1. Trimming took 5 bases from V and 3 from J; bases not matched to a gene: 3. The CDR3 runs to 14 residues. The V gene's germline CDR1 is MNHEY and CDR2 SMNVEV (reference sequence). CDR3 in amino acids: CASSQDRDNQPQHF. The CDR3 coding sequence is TGTGCCAGCAGTCAGGACAGGGACAATCAGCCCCAGCATTTT.

This chain uses TRBV19 with TRBJ2-1, with 11 bases matching TRBD2. The CDR3 totals 15 residues. The J segment lost 4 bases and the V segment lost 7 bases, leaving 6 bases of the junction unmatched. Germline V gene data show CDR1 as LNHDA and CDR2 as SQIVND (reference sequence). Here the CDR3 reads CASTIGTSGYNEQFF. The CDR3 bases are TGTGCCAGTACCATAGGGACTAGCGGATACAATGAGCAGTTCTTC.

V and J are TRBV5-8 and TRBJ2-7; a possible D gene is TRBD2 (6 bases). Germline assignment: CDR1 SGHTS and CDR2 YDEGEE. The CDR3 is 14 amino acids. Deletions cut 0 bases from V and 6 bases from J, with 13 bases between. DNA of the CDR3: TGTGCCAGCAGCTTGGAAGGGAGGTATGGCGAGCAGTACTTC. It specifies CASSLEGRYGEQYF.

V and J are TRBV10-3 and TRBJ1-5; TRBD1 agrees at 11 bases. The CDR3 spans 15 residues. Per the germline V gene, CDR1 is ENHRY and CDR2 is SYGVKD. With V trimmed by 3 bases and J by 8 bases, 6 bases remained unmatched. The CDR3: CAISDSGQGAEPQHF. CDR3 nucleotide sequence: TGTGCCATCAGTGATTCCGGACAGGGGGCGGAGCCCCAGCATTTT.

The V call is TRBV19, the J call TRBJ2-1; TRBD2 matches at 10 bases. Trimming at V came to 5 bases and at J to 5 bases, leaving 6 bases not matched to a gene. Looked up from germline, CDR1 is LNHDA and CDR2 is SQIVND (reference sequence). CDR3 length equals 15 residues. The CDR3 bases are TGTGCCAGTAGTCTACTAGCGGGAAAAGACAATGAGCAGTTCTTC. Residues: CASSLLAGKDNEQFF.

V gene TRBV19 combines with J gene TRBJ1-5, with 7 bases identical to TRBD1. This CDR3 comprises 17 residues. V shed 3 bases and J 0 bases; nucleotides not matched to a gene: 8. The V gene's germline CDR1 is LNHDA and CDR2 SQIVND (reference sequence). DNA for the CDR3: TGTGCCAGTAGTATCCCCGAAGGGGGCGATAGCAATCAGCCCCAGCATTTT. This sequence encodes CASSIPEGGDSNQPQHF.

This clone was recorded a few times. The chain has TRBV5-6 and TRBJ2-2, with 8 nucleotides matching TRBD2. CDR1 is SGHDT, CDR2 YYEEEE, per germline. V lost 0 bases, J lost 2 bases, and 6 bases stayed unmatched. This CDR3 region has 17 residues. CDR3 sequence reads: CASSLGSGSYNTGELFF. The DNA for the CDR3 is TGTGCCAGCAGCTTGGGGAGCGGGAGTTATAACACCGGGGAGCTGTTTTTT. Drawing the rest from reference TRBV5-6 and TRBJ2-2, the complete variable domain is DAGVTQSPTHLIKTRGQQVTLRCSPKSGHDTVSWYQQALGQGPQFIFQYYEEEERQRGNFPDRFSGHQFPNYSSELNVNALLLGDSALYLCASSLGSGSYNTGELFFGEGSRLTVL.

This rearrangement joins TRBV7-9 to TRBJ1-4, with 8 nucleotides matching TRBD1. This CDR3 has 15 amino acids. Looked up from germline, CDR1 is SEHNR and CDR2 is FQNEAQ (reference sequence). The ends lost 5 bases at V and 7 bases at J; junction bases unmatched: 9. The CDR3 loop reads CASSRSDRGTEKLFF. CDR3 sequence (DNA): TGTGCCAGCAGCCGCTCTGACAGGGGAACTGAAAAACTGTTTTTT.

This clone came up once. This chain links TRBV7-9 with TRBJ1-3, with 8 bases that match TRBD1. The CDR3 has 18 residues. Trimming cost V 5 bases and J 2 bases; bases outside gene matches: 14. Per germline, CDR1 SEHNR and CDR2 FQNEAQ (reference sequence). The CDR3 spells CASSPRGQVLFAGNTIYF. The CDR3 DNA reads TGTGCCAGCAGCCCTAGGGGACAGGTCCTTTTCGCTGGAAACACCATATATTTT.

V is TRBV7-2 and J is TRBJ1-1, with 7 bases identical to TRBD1. This CDR3 contains 14 residues. With 5 bases clipped from V and 9 bases from J, the junction kept 12 bases outside the gene matches. Germline CDR1 SGHTA, CDR2 FQGNSA. The CDR3, as DNA: TGTGCCAGCAGCACCGTTCGGACAGGCTTTAAAGCTTTCTTT. This encodes CASSTVRTGFKAFF.

The CDR3 loop reads CASTAQGFGQPQHF. The CDR3 bases are TGTGCCAGTACCGCACAGGGGTTCGGGCAGCCCCAGCATTTT. This chain joins TRBV19 and TRBJ1-5, with 7 bases that match TRBD1. Germline V gene lookup returns CDR1 LNHDA and CDR2 SQIVND (reference sequence). With 7 bases clipped from V and 7 bases from J, the junction kept 10 bases outside the gene matches. The CDR3 runs 14 residues.

The CDR3 is CASSFGPEATSFIDYEQYF. For the CDR3, the DNA is TGTGCCAGCAGCTTCGGGCCGGAGGCCACGTCCTTCATTGATTACGAGCAGTACTTC. The gene calls are TRBV11-3 and TRBJ2-7, with D possibly being TRBD2 (5 bases). This CDR3 is built from 19 residues. Germline values: CDR1 SGHNT, CDR2 YENEEA. Trimming shortened V by 3 bases and J by 4 bases, and 28 bases separated the two germline ends. Complete variable domain (other parts from reference TRBV11-3 and TRBJ2-7): EAGVVQSPRYKIIEKKQPVAFWCNPISGHNTLYWYLQNLGQGPELLIRYENEEAVDDSQLPKDRFSAERLKGVDSTLKIQPAELGDSAVYLCASSFGPEATSFIDYEQYFGPGTRLTVT.

V is TRBV5-1 and J is TRBJ1-1; D may be TRBD1 (6 bases). Trimming took 2 bases from V and 0 from J, leaving 8 bases between them. There are 14 residues in the CDR3. Germline V gene lookup returns CDR1 SGHRS and CDR2 YFSETQ. The CDR3: CASSFTGMNTEAFF. The DNA of the CDR3 is TGCGCCAGCAGCTTTACAGGGATGAACACTGAAGCTTTCTTT. Combining the CDR3 with reference TRBV5-1 and TRBJ1-1 gives the whole variable domain KAGVTQTPRYLIKTRGQQVTLSCSPISGHRSVSWYQQTPGQGLQFLFEYFSETQRNKGNFPGRFSGRQFSNSRSEMNVSTLELGDSALYLCASSFTGMNTEAFFGQGTRLTVV.

Only a few counts were recorded for this clone. This rearrangement joins TRBV5-1 to TRBJ1-1; 8 bases align to TRBD1. Trimming took 5 bases from V and 3 from J; bases not matched to a gene: 3. CDR1 and CDR2 from the germline V gene are SGHRS and YFSETQ. The CDR3 is 13 residues long. CDR3 loop: CASRRTGHTEAFF. The CDR3 DNA sequence: TGCGCCAGCAGGCGGACAGGGCACACTGAAGCTTTCTTT.